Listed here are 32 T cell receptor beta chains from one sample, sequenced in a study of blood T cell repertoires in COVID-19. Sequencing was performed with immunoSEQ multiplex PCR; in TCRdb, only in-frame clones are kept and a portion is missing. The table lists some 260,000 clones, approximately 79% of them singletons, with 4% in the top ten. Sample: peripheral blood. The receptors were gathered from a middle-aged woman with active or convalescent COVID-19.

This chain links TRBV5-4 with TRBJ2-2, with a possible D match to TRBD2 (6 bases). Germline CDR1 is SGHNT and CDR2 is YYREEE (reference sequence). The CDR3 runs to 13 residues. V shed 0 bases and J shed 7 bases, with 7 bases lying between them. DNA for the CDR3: TGTGCCAGCAGCTTGGACGGGGGCGGGGAGCTGTTTTTT. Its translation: CASSLDGGGELFF.

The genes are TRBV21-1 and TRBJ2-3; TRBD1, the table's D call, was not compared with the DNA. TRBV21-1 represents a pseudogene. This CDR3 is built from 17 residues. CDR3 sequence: CASSKKKQGTRTDTQYF. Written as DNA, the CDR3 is TGTGCCAGCAGCAAAAAAAAACAGGGGACCCGCACAGATACGCAGTATTTT.

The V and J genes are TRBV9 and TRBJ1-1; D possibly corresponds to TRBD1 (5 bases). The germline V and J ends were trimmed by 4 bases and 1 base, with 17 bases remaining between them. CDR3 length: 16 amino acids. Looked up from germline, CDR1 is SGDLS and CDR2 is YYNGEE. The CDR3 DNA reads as TGTGCCAGCAGCACCTTGGGAGGGACTCCGAACACTGAAGCTTTCTTT. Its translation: CASSTLGGTPNTEAFF.

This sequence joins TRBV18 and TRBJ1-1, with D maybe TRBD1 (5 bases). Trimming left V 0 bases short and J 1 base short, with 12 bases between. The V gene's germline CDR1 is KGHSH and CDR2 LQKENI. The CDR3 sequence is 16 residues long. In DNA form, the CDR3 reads TGTGCCAGCTCACCACCGGTCAGGGAACGGAACACTGAAGCTTTCTTT. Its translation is CASSPPVRERNTEAFF.

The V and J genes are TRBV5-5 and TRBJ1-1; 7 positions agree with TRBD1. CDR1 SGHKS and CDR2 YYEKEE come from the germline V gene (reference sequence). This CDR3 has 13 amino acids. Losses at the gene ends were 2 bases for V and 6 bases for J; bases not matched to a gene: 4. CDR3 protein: CASSLEGAPEAFF. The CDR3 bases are TGTGCCAGCAGCTTAGAGGGGGCCCCTGAAGCTTTCTTT.

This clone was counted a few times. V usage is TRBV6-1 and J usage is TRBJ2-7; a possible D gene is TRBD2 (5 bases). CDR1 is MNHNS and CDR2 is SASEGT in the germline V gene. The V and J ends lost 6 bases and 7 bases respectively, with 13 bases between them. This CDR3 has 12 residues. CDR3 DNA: TGTGCCAGCAGCCTCCCCACGGGGGAGCAGTACTTC. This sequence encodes CASSLPTGEQYF.

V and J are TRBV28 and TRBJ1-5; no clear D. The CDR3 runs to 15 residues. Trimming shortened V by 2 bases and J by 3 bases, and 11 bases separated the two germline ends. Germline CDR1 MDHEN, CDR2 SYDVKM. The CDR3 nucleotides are TGTGCCAGCAGTTTAAGAGGTGGGTTCAATCAGCCCCAGCATTTT. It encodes CASSLRGGFNQPQHF.

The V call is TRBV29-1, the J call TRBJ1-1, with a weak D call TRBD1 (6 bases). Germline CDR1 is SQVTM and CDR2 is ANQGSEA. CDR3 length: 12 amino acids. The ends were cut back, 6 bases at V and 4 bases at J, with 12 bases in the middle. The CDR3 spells CSVRDIITEAFF. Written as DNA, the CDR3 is TGCAGCGTCCGGGACATTATCACTGAAGCTTTCTTT.

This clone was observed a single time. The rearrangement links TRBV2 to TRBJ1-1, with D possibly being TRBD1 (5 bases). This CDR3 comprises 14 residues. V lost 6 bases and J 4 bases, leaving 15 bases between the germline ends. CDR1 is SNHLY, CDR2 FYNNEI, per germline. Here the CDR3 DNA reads TGTGCCAGCAGGCGACCCAGGGAGGGCACTGAAGCTTTCTTT. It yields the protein CASRRPREGTEAFF.

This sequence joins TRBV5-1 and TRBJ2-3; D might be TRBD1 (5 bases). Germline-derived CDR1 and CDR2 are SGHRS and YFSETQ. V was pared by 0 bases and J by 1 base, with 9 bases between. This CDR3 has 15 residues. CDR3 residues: CASSLDRPGTDTQYF. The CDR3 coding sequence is TGCGCCAGCAGCTTGGACAGGCCTGGCACAGATACGCAGTATTTT.

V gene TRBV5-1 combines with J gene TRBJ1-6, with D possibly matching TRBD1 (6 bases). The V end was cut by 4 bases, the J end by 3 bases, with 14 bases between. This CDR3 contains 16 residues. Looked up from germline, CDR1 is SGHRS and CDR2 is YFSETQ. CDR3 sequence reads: CASSQDSYNYNSPLHF. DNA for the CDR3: TGCGCCAGCAGCCAGGACAGTTACAACTATAATTCACCCCTCCACTTT.

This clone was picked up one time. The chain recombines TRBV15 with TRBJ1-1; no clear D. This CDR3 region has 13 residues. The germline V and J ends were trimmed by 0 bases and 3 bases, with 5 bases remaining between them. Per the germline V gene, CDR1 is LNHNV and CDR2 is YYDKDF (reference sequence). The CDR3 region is CATSRDQDTEAFF. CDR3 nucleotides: TGTGCCACCAGCAGAGATCAGGACACTGAAGCTTTCTTT.

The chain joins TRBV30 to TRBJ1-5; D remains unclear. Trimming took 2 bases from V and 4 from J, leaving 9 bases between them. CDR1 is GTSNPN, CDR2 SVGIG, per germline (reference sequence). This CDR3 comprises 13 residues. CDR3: CAWSPRENQPQHF. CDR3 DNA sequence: TGTGCCTGGAGTCCTCGGGAAAATCAGCCCCAGCATTTT. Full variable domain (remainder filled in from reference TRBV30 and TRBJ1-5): SQTIHQWPATLVQPVGSPLSLECTVEGTSNPNLYWYRQAAGRGLQLLFYSVGIGQISSEVPQNLSASRPQDRQFILSSKKLLLSDSGFYLCAWSPRENQPQHFGDGTRLSIL.

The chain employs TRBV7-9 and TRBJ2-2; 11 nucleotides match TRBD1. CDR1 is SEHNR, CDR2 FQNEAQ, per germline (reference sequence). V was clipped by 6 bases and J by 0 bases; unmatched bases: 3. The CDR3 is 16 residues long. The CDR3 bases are TGTGCCAGCAGGTCGGGACAGGGGGCGAACACCGGGGAGCTGTTTTTT. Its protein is CASRSGQGANTGELFF.

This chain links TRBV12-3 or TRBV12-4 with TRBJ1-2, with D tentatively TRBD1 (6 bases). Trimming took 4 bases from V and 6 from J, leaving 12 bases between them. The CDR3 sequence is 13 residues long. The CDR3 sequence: CASSSAGENGYTF. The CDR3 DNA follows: TGTGCCAGCAGTTCCGCAGGGGAAAATGGCTACACCTTC.

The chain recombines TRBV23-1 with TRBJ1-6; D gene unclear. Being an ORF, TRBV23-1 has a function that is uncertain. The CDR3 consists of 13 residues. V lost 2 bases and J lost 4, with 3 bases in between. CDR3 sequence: CASSQPYNSPLHF. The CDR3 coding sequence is TGCGCCAGCAGTCAACCATATAATTCACCCCTCCACTTT.

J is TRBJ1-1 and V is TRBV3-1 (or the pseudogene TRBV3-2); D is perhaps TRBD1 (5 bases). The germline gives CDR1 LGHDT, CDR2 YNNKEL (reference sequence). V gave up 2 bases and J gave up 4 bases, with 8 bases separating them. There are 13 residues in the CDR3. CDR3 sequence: CASSQKGVTEAFF. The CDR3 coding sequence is TGTGCCAGCAGCCAAAAAGGGGTCACTGAAGCTTTCTTT.

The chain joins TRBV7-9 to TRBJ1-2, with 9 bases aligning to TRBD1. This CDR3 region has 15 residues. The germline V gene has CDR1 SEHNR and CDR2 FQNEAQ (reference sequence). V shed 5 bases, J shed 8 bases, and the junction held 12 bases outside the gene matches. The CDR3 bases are TGTGCCAGCAGCCGTTCCGGGACAGGGAATGGGGGCTACACCTTC. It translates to CASSRSGTGNGGYTF. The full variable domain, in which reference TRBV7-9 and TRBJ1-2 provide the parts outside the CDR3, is DTGVSQNPRHKITKRGQNVTFRCDPISEHNRLYWYRQTLGQGPEFLTYFQNEAQLEKSRLLSDRFSAERPKGSFSTLEIQRTEQGDSAMYLCASSRSGTGNGGYTFGSGTRLTVV.

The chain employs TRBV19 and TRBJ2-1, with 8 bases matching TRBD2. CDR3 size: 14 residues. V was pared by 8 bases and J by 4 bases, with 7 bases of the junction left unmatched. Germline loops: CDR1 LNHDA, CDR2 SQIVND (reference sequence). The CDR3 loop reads CASGKRGRYNEQFF. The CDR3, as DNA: TGTGCCAGTGGGAAGCGGGGGAGATACAATGAGCAGTTCTTC.

The CDR3 protein is CASSHSLGSGGSYEQYF. The CDR3, as DNA: TGTGCCAGCAGTCACAGTTTGGGAAGCGGGGGTTCCTACGAGCAGTACTTC. V usage is TRBV6-6 and J usage is TRBJ2-7; 8 bases line up with TRBD2. V dropped 5 bases and J dropped 1; count of bases not matched to a gene: 13. CDR3 size: 17 residues. The germline CDR1 and CDR2 sequences are MNHNY and SVGAGI (reference sequence).

The CDR3 bases are TGTGCCAGCAGTTTACGGTTGAGCTCCTACGAGCAGTACTTC. This sequence encodes CASSLRLSSYEQYF. The genes are TRBV27 and TRBJ2-7; D gene uncertain. Trimming took off 2 bases at V and 0 bases at J, with 8 bases between the two ends. Germline V gives CDR1 MNHEY, CDR2 SMNVEV (reference sequence). This CDR3 spans 14 amino acids.

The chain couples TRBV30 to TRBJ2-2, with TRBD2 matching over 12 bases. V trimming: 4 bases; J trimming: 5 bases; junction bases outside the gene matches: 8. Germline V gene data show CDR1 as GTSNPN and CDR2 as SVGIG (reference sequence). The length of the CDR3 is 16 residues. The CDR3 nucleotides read TGTGCCTGGAATCCTAGCGGGGGGGCATGGACCGGGGAGCTGTTTTTT. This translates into CAWNPSGGAWTGELFF. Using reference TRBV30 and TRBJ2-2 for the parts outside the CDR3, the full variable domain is SQTIHQWPATLVQPVGSPLSLECTVEGTSNPNLYWYRQAAGRGLQLLFYSVGIGQISSEVPQNLSASRPQDRQFILSSKKLLLSDSGFYLCAWNPSGGAWTGELFFGEGSRLTVL.

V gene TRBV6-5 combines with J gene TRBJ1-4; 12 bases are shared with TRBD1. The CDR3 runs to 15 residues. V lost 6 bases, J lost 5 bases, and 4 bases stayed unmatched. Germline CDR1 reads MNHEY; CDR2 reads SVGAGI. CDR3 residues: CASRGQGAKNEKLFF. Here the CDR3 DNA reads TGTGCCAGCAGGGGACAGGGGGCAAAGAATGAAAAACTGTTTTTT.

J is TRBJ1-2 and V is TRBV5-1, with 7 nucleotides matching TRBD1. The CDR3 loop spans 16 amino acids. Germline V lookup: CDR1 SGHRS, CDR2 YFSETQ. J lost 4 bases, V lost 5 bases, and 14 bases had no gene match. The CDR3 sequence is CASSLQGQINLYGYTF. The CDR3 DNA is TGCGCCAGCAGTTTGCAGGGACAGATTAACCTCTATGGCTACACCTTC.

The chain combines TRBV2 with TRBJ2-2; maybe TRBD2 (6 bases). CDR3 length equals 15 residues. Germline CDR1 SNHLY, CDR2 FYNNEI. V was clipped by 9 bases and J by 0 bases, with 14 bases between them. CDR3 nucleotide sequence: TGTGCCAGTCGACGCGGGACGGCGAACACCGGGGAGCTGTTTTTT. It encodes CASRRGTANTGELFF.

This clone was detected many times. In DNA, the CDR3 is TGCGCCAGCAGCGAGGAGGGGACAGTCTACAATGAGCAGTTCTTC. Translating gives CASSEEGTVYNEQFF. This chain joins TRBV5-1 and TRBJ2-1; D is possibly TRBD1 (7 bases). Germline V gene lookup returns CDR1 SGHRS and CDR2 YFSETQ. Trimming left V 4 bases short and J 3 bases short, with 14 bases between. The CDR3 has 15 amino acids.

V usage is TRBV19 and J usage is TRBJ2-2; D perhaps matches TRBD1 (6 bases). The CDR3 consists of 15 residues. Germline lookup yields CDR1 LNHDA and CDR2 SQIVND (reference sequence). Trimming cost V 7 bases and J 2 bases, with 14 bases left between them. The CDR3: CASNPGQHNTGELFF. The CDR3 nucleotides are TGTGCCAGTAACCCAGGACAGCATAACACCGGGGAGCTGTTTTTT. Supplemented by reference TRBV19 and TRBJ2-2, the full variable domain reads DGGITQSPKYLFRKEGQNVTLSCEQNLNHDAMYWYRQDPGQGLRLIYYSQIVNDFQKGDIAEGYSVSREKKESFPLTVTSAQKNPTAFYLCASNPGQHNTGELFFGEGSRLTVL.

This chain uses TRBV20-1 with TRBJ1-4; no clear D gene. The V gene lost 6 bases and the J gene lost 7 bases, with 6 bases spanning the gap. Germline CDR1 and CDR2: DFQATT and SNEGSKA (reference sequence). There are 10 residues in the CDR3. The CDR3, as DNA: TGCAGTGCCGTATCTGAAAAACTGTTTTTT. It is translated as CSAVSEKLFF.

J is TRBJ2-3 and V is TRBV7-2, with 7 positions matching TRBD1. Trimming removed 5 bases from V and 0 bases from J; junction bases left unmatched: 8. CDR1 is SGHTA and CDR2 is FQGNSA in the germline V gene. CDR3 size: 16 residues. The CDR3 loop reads CASSVSGTASTDTQYF. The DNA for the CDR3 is TGTGCCAGCAGCGTATCCGGGACAGCTAGCACAGATACGCAGTATTTT.

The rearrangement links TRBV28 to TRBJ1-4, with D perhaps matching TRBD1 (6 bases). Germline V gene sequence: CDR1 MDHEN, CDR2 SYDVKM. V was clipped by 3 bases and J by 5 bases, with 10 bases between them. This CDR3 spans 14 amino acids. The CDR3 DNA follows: TGTGCCAGCAGTTTCCGTCAGGGGAATGAAAAACTGTTTTTT. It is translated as CASSFRQGNEKLFF.

CDR3 sequence reads: CATTGVYNEQFF. Here the CDR3 DNA reads TGTGCCACCACAGGGGTGTACAATGAGCAGTTCTTC. This chain connects TRBV19 to TRBJ2-1; TRBD1 aligns across 7 bases. V was pared by 10 bases and J by 4 bases, with 4 bases of the junction left unmatched. The CDR3 length is 12 residues. CDR1 is LNHDA and CDR2 is SQIVND in the germline V gene (reference sequence).

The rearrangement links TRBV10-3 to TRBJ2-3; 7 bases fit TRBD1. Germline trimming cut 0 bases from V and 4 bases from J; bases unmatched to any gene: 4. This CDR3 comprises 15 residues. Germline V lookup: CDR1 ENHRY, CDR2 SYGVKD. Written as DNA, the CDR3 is TGTGCCATCAGTGAGTCTTTCCAGGGGGCAGATACGCAGTATTTT. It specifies CAISESFQGADTQYF.